This paragraph covers one T cell receptor beta chain sequence. The entry originates in a study of tumour-infiltrating T cells in Burkitt lymphoma. About the study: Productive clonality predicted overall and progression-free survival.

Between the trimmed V and J ends, which lost 4 bases and 0 bases, there was a span of 11 bases. The CDR3 extends over 14 amino acids. CDR1 is SGDLS, CDR2 YYNGEE, per germline. Sequenced by immunoSEQ multiplex PCR; TCRdb stores in-frame clones only, minus some. Of about 14,000 clones in the sample, 85% were seen once. Sequencing input: tumor tissue. The sequence came from a human donor with diffuse large B-cell lymphoma. The V and J genes are TRBV9 and TRBJ2-7; perhaps TRBD2 as D (6 bases). CDR3 nucleotide sequence: TGTGCCAGCAGCTCCGTAGCGGCCTCCTACGAGCAGTACTTC. Its protein is CASSSVAASYEQYF.